This TCR beta chain was recovered during a study of human T cells and chemical hapten exposure. Study in general: Donors were sensitized with 2% DPC on the upper inner arm.

The CDR3 runs 14 residues. V shed 1 base and J 3 bases; nucleotides not matched to a gene: 2. Germline-derived CDR1 and CDR2 are DFQATT and SNEGSKA (reference sequence). TCRdb called the RACE reads again in MiXCR, with one record for every CDR3 protein. The profile covers 50,000 to 65,000 distinct CDR3 sequences, with 9.9% appearing a single time and about 15% taken by the ten largest. Findings of the study overall: Sensitization with DPC brought no change to TCRs above 1 in 1000 in frequency.

In regard to this clonotype: What it binds is unknown.

Time point denoted: patch test 3, about 24 weeks after DPC sensitization. Noted treatment: therapeutic diphenylcyclopropenone sensitization with weekly scalp DPC. Blood draws came before every patch-test application. Blood, whole and unfractionated, served as the source for total RNA extraction. The TCR comes from a woman between 35 and 50 years old with alopecia areata. Some clones in this sample may be carry-over from other donors' samples. The sample here was whole blood, taken in connection with sensitization to the hapten diphenylcyclopropenone (DPC). The V and J genes are TRBV20-1 and TRBJ1-1; 10 bases line up with TRBD1. CDR3 in amino acids: CSARAGTGDTEAFF. The CDR3 DNA is TGCAGTGCTAGAGCCGGGACAGGGGACACTGAAGCTTTCTTT.